These T cell receptor beta chains were read from a single sample in a study of OX40 agonist ivuxolimab in advanced cancers. Here immunoSEQ multiplex PCR was the method, and the copy in TCRdb shows in-frame clones only, minus some. The sample carries tens of thousands of clones, 82% recorded once. Sequenced here: CD4+ or CD8+ T cells sorted from blood, sampled in a trial of the OX40 agonist ivuxolimab. These receptors came from an adult with an advanced solid tumor such as melanoma, head and neck, liver or kidney cancer. Both conserved end residues are part of each CDR3. The D gene is left open where the match is weak. A row's size may be missing; if present it is once, few, many or a size class.

clone size,V gene,J gene,D gene,CDR3 DNA,CDR3 protein
few,TRBV7-2,TRBJ1-6,NA,TGTGCCAGCAGCTTAATCCAGGCCTTCAATTCACCCCTCCACTTT,CASSLIQAFNSPLHF
NA,TRBV7-3,TRBJ2-3,TRBD1,TGTGCCAGCAGCCCGGGACAGGGAACAGATACGCAGTATTTT,CASSPGQGTDTQYF
once,TRBV30,TRBJ2-3,TRBD2,TGTGCCTGGAGAGGCGGGGGGGCCGGTACGCAGTATTTT,CAWRGGGAGTQYF
NA,TRBV5-1,TRBJ2-1,NA,TGCGCCAGCAGGATTTGGCAGGGGGGTTACAATGAGCAGTTCTTC,CASRIWQGGYNEQFF
once,TRBV7-9,TRBJ2-5,NA,TGTGCCAGCAGCCTTCGGACGGAAGGGACCCAGTACTTC,CASSLRTEGTQYF
once,TRBV29-1,TRBJ1-2,TRBD1,TGCAGCGTTCAGACAGGGGGCCTTGGGTTGAGTGGCTACACCTTC,CSVQTGGLGLSGYTF
NA,TRBV5-1,TRBJ2-2,NA,TGCGCCAGCAGCCCGCAACCAGTACCAACCGGGGAGCTGTTTTTT,CASSPQPVPTGELFF
NA,TRBV4-1,TRBJ2-7,NA,TGCGCCAGCAGCCAAGACAGCTGGCCTCCGATTTACGAGCAGTACTTC,CASSQDSWPPIYEQYF
NA,TRBV7-2,TRBJ1-5,NA,TGTGCCAGCAGAGATAGGGGACATTCCCAGCCCCAGCATTTT,CASRDRGHSQPQHF
NA,TRBV25-1,TRBJ2-7,TRBD2,TGTGCCAGCAGTGCCCCGGGGGGGGGCCACGAGCAGTACTTC,CASSAPGGGHEQYF
NA,TRBV27,TRBJ2-7,TRBD2,TGTGCCAGCAGTTTAAGTGGGACTACGAGCTCCTACGAGCAGTACTTC,CASSLSGTTSSYEQYF
NA,TRBV11-3,TRBJ2-7,NA,TGTGCCAGCAGCTTAGTAGCCAGCTCCTACGAGCAGTACTTC,CASSLVASSYEQYF
NA,TRBV19,TRBJ1-4,TRBD1,TGTGCCAGTCTAACTTTGTCCGGGACAGGGGGTAGATCACCCAATGAAAAACTGTTTTTT,CASLTLSGTGGRSPNEKLFF
NA,TRBV10-1,TRBJ1-2,NA,TGCGCCAGCAGTGAGTCCTCGCCCTATGGCTACACCTTC,CASSESSPYGYTF
NA,TRBV7-2,TRBJ2-1,TRBD2,TGTGCCAGCAGCGCCAATAGCGGGGGTCTGGGGGAGCAGTTCTTC,CASSANSGGLGEQFF
few,TRBV21-1,TRBJ2-7,NA,TGTGCCAGCAGCAAGGGCGGGACTAGCGGGAATTGTGGCTACGAGCAGTACTTC,CASSKGGTSGNCGYEQYF
NA,TRBV6-5,TRBJ2-3,TRBD1,TGTGCCAGCAGTTACCCCAGGGACAGGCGAACAGATACGCAGTATTTT,CASSYPRDRRTDTQYF
few,TRBV5-1,TRBJ2-1,NA,TGCGCCAGCAGCCCGGACACCACCTCCTACAATGAGCAGTTCTTC,CASSPDTTSYNEQFF
NA,TRBV20-1,TRBJ2-1,TRBD2,TGCAGTACCGGGACTAGCGTTGAGCAGTTCTTC,CSTGTSVEQFF
NA,TRBV10-3,TRBJ2-5,NA,TGTGCCATCAGTCCCTCCGGACAAGAGACCCAGTACTTC,CAISPSGQETQYF
NA,TRBV7-9,TRBJ2-2,NA,TGTGCCAGCAGCTTAGTGTTGGTACCCGGGGAGCTGTTTTTT,CASSLVLVPGELFF
NA,TRBV2,TRBJ2-2,NA,TGTGCCAGCAGGCCGACTAGGGAAAGGGAGCTGTTTTTT,CASRPTRERELFF
NA,TRBV29-1,TRBJ2-5,TRBD1,TGCAGCACCTATGGACAGGGAGACGGAGAGACCCAGTACTTC,CSTYGQGDGETQYF
NA,TRBV10-3,TRBJ1-4,NA,TGTGCCATCAGTGAGGGAGCAGCTACTAATGAAAAACTGTTTTTT,CAISEGAATNEKLFF
NA,TRBV18,TRBJ2-1,TRBD2,TGTGCCAGCTCCCGTTTGAGCGGGGGGGCCAATGAGCAGTTCTTC,CASSRLSGGANEQFF
once,TRBV28,TRBJ2-4,NA,TGTGCCAGCAGTGCCGGGGTCTCCTTAGCCAAAAACATTCAGTACTTC,CASSAGVSLAKNIQYF
NA,TRBV7-2,TRBJ1-5,TRBD1,TGTGCCAGCAGCCTAGGGACAGGGGAGAGCAATCAGCCCCAGCATTTT,CASSLGTGESNQPQHF
many,TRBV19,TRBJ1-2,TRBD1,TGTGCCAGTACCTGGACAGGGGGCGACTATGGCTACACCTTC,CASTWTGGDYGYTF
NA,TRBV30,TRBJ2-7,TRBD2,TGTGCCTGGGGAGGGGTAGCGGGAGTCTCCCACGAGCAGTACTTC,CAWGGVAGVSHEQYF
NA,TRBV7-2,TRBJ1-1,NA,TGTGCCAGCAGCTTAGAAGGCCTCATGAACACTGAAGCTTTCTTT,CASSLEGLMNTEAFF
NA,TRBV2,TRBJ2-5,NA,TGTGCCAGCAGTGTGGGGCCGCGCCCGAGGGAGACCCAGTACTTC,CASSVGPRPRETQYF
NA,TRBV7-6,TRBJ2-7,TRBD1,TGTGCCAGCAGCTGGGGACAGGGGGCCGGTGAGCAGTACTTC,CASSWGQGAGEQYF
NA,TRBV4-3,TRBJ2-7,TRBD2,TGCGCCAGCAGCCAAAGACTAGCGGGAGTATACGAGCAGTACTTC,CASSQRLAGVYEQYF
NA,TRBV7-3,TRBJ2-3,TRBD2,TGTGCCAGCAGCCAACGACCTGGACTAGGGGGCACAGATACGCAGTATTTT,CASSQRPGLGGTDTQYF
NA,TRBV30,TRBJ2-1,NA,TGTGCCTGGAGTGTAGGGGAAGGCGAGCAGTTCTTC,CAWSVGEGEQFF
NA,TRBV6-1,TRBJ1-1,NA,TGTGCCAGCAGTGACAGGGTGGGGTACACTGAAGCTTTCTTT,CASSDRVGYTEAFF
NA,TRBV19,TRBJ1-4,TRBD1,TGTGCCAGTAGCAAAGGAAGACAAGGGGGCCCAACTAATGAAAAACTGTTTTTT,CASSKGRQGGPTNEKLFF
NA,TRBV5-1,TRBJ2-1,NA,TGCGCCAGCAGCTTGGAGTCGGGAGTGGGCAATGAGCAGTTCTTC,CASSLESGVGNEQFF
NA,TRBV7-2,TRBJ2-5,TRBD1,TGTGCCAGCAGCCCAGGGGGCGCCCCGAAGACCCAGTACTTC,CASSPGGAPKTQYF
few,TRBV7-3,TRBJ1-5,NA,TGTGCCAGCAGCTTAGTTGCAGCCGGAGGGCCCCAGCATTTT,CASSLVAAGGPQHF
NA,TRBV7-9,TRBJ2-1,TRBD2,TGTGCCAGCAGCCGCGGGACTAGCGAGTACAATGAGCAGTTCTTC,CASSRGTSEYNEQFF
NA,TRBV10-3,TRBJ1-4,NA,TGTGCCATCAGTGCAGGGTCAAATGAAAAACTGTTTTTT,CAISAGSNEKLFF
few,TRBV7-8,TRBJ2-3,NA,TGTGCCAGCAGCTTAGCGCACACAGATACGCAGTATTTT,CASSLAHTDTQYF
few,TRBV5-5,TRBJ2-2,NA,TGTGCCAGCAGCTTGGGGCATTCAGCGACCACCGGGGAGCTGTTTTTT,CASSLGHSATTGELFF
NA,TRBV10-3,TRBJ1-2,NA,TGTGCCATCAGTGCCTCAACCCCGGAGGTTTTCTATGGCTACACCTTC,CAISASTPEVFYGYTF
NA,TRBV19,TRBJ2-1,TRBD1,TGTGCCAGTAGTATCTTCCAGGGGGACAGCTCCTACAATGAGCAGTTCTTC,CASSIFQGDSSYNEQFF
once,TRBV10-3,TRBJ2-2,TRBD2,TGTGCCATCAGTCGGAGCGGGGGGTCGAACACCGGGGAGCTGTTTTTT,CAISRSGGSNTGELFF
NA,TRBV28,TRBJ2-2,NA,TGTGCCAGCAGTTTAAATGAGGGCGGCACCGGGGAGCTGTTTTTT,CASSLNEGGTGELFF
NA,TRBV18,TRBJ2-7,NA,TGTGCCAGCTCACCCGTTAAGGGAAAGTACGAGCAGTACTTC,CASSPVKGKYEQYF
NA,TRBV7-2,TRBJ2-7,TRBD2,TGTGCCAGCAGCCCTAGCGGAAGTGGGACCTACGAGCAGTACTTC,CASSPSGSGTYEQYF
many,TRBV5-4,TRBJ1-5,NA,TGTGCCAGCAGCTTGGGAGGGCCCAATAGCAATCAGCCCCAGCATTTT,CASSLGGPNSNQPQHF
NA,TRBV29-1,TRBJ1-1,NA,TGCAGCGCCCTCGGCGGGGGGGGAAACACTGAAGCTTTCTTT,CSALGGGGNTEAFF
NA,TRBV6-6,TRBJ1-5,NA,TGTGCCAGCAGTTACCCCAAGACGGAGAGCAATCAGCCCCAGCATTTT,CASSYPKTESNQPQHF
NA,TRBV5-1,TRBJ1-2,NA,TGCGCCAGCAGCTTGGCCCCAGGGAGTGGCTACACCTTC,CASSLAPGSGYTF
once,TRBV4-1,TRBJ2-3,TRBD2,TGCGCCAGCAGCCAAGATTGGGCTAGCGGGGCTACTAGCACAGATACGCAGTATTTT,CASSQDWASGATSTDTQYF